This T cell receptor beta chain comes out of a study of shared clonotypes between healthy human individuals. Study-wide results and limits: An effect of sequencing depth on clonotype sharing among donors was expected.

Comment on this clone: No antigen is known for it.

In the original workflow: ImmunoSEQ supplied junction-only sequences lacking quality scores, so filtering was different. Measured with immunoSEQ multiplex PCR; TCRdb has only the in-frame clones, and not every one. That table furnishes V, J and clone size, whereas the DNA furnished D and trimming. The sample records more than 400,000 clones, approximately 84% being singletons. Per germline, CDR1 SGDLS and CDR2 YYNGEE. The CDR3 runs to 17 residues. V lost 6 bases and J lost 4, with 26 bases in between. The sample comprised PBMCs. The V call is TRBV9, the J call TRBJ2-7, with D tentatively TRBD2 (5 bases). The source is a woman aged 40 to 55 in good health. Some clones in this sample may be carry-over from other donors' samples. CDR3 sequence: CASTRGSSAFGFYEQYF. CDR3 DNA sequence: TGTGCCAGCACTCGCGGGTCCAGCGCCTTCGGTTTTTACGAGCAGTACTTC.